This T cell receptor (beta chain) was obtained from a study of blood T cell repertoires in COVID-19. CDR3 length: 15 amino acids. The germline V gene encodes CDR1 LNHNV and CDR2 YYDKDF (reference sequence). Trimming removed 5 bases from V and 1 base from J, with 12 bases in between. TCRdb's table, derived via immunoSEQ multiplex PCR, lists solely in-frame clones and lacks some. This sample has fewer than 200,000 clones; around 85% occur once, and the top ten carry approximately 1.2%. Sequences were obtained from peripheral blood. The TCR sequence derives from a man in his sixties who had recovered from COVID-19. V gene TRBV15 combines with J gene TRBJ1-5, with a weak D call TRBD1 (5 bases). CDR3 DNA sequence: TGTGCCACCAGCGGGGACTCGGGGAGCAATCAGCCCCAGCATTTT. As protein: CATSGDSGSNQPQHF.